This T cell receptor beta chain was profiled in a study of T-cell memory formation after mild COVID-19. The CDR3 length is 13 residues. The germline gives CDR1 MNHEY, CDR2 SMNVEV (reference sequence). With 6 bases clipped from V and 11 bases from J, the junction kept 10 bases outside the gene matches. This clonotype was detected only a few times. TCRdb passed the 5' RACE reads through MiXCR, listing each CDR3 protein once. The sample holds roughly 130,000 distinct CDR3 sequences, more than 15% seen once. Sequencing was carried out using PBMCs or a T cell subset sorted from them (not recorded which). The clonotype was recovered from a man between 18 and 29 years old who had mild COVID-19 (a few samples of this study predate the infection). Cell type and time point are not known. The V and J genes are TRBV27 and TRBJ1-1; 9 positions match TRBD1. The CDR3: CASRATKQGAAFF. The CDR3 DNA follows: TGTGCCAGCAGGGCAACCAAACAGGGGGCGGCTTTCTTT.